The 24 T cell receptor beta chains listed next were all sequenced from one sample in a study of blood T cell repertoires in COVID-19. Using immunoSEQ multiplex PCR, the repertoire was profiled, and TCRdb retains in-frame clones only, with some absent. The sample lists some 200,000 clones, 75% to 85% occurring once. The sequenced sample was PBMCs or T cells enriched from blood (not recorded which). These receptors originate from a man aged 35-49 years who had recovered from COVID-19.

J is TRBJ2-7 and V is TRBV11-1; 9 bases agree with TRBD2. This CDR3 comprises 15 residues. Unmatched junction bases numbered 5, after V lost 5 bases and J lost 0 bases. Germline loops: CDR1 SGHAT, CDR2 FQDESV (reference sequence). CDR3 protein: CASSVTSGASYEQYV. The DNA of the CDR3 is TGTGCCAGCAGCGTGACTAGCGGAGCCTCCTACGAGCAGTACGTC.

This clone was found a few times. The chain combines TRBV4-1 with TRBJ2-7, with 8 bases identical to TRBD1. V was clipped by 4 bases and J by 3 bases; unmatched bases: 5. The CDR3 length is 14 residues. Per germline, CDR1 MGHRA and CDR2 YSYEKL. The CDR3 is CASSPGTGDYEQYF. CDR3 DNA: TGCGCCAGCAGCCCCGGGACAGGCGACTACGAGCAGTACTTC.

The chain is built from TRBV5-5 and TRBJ1-2; no definite D call. Trimming took 0 bases from V and 4 from J, leaving 10 bases between them. The V gene's germline CDR1 is SGHKS and CDR2 YYEKEE (reference sequence). This CDR3 contains 14 residues. The CDR3 here is CASSLAIDSYGYTF. The DNA of the CDR3 is TGTGCCAGCAGCTTGGCTATCGATAGCTATGGCTACACCTTC.

This chain uses TRBV7-2 with TRBJ2-7; tentatively, D is TRBD1 (5 bases). Germline CDR1 SGHTA, CDR2 FQGNSA. This CDR3 is 14 amino acids long. V gave up 5 bases and J gave up 4 bases, with 15 bases separating them. CDR3 protein: CASSLDGARYEQYF. The CDR3 region has the DNA TGTGCCAGCAGCCTGGATGGGGCACGGTACGAGCAGTACTTC. The variable domain in full, completed from reference TRBV7-2 and TRBJ2-7, reads GAGVSQSPSNKVTEKGKDVELRCDPISGHTALYWYRQSLGQGLEFLIYFQGNSAPDKSGLPSDRFSAERTGGSVSTLTIQRTQQEDSAVYLCASSLDGARYEQYFGPGTRLTVT.

The V gene is TRBV9, the J gene TRBJ1-2; 9 bases match TRBD1. Germline CDR1 reads SGDLS; CDR2 reads YYNGEE. V was pared by 3 bases and J by 5 bases, with 5 bases of the junction left unmatched. This CDR3 is 14 amino acids long. DNA for the CDR3: TGTGCCAGCAGCGGGACAGGGGAAGGATATGGCTACACCTTC. It encodes CASSGTGEGYGYTF.

The chain joins TRBV28 to TRBJ1-2, with 7 bases aligning to TRBD1. This CDR3 region has 16 residues. The V segment lost 8 bases and the J segment 2 bases; nucleotides outside the gene matches: 14. Germline V gene sequence: CDR1 MDHEN, CDR2 SYDVKM. CDR3 sequence: CASLTQTGMENYGYTF. In DNA, the CDR3 is TGTGCCAGCCTTACACAGACAGGGATGGAAAACTATGGCTACACCTTC.

The chain employs TRBV9 and TRBJ1-2; 8 bases are shared with TRBD1. Germline values: CDR1 SGDLS, CDR2 YYNGEE. V was pared by 3 bases and J by 6 bases, with 10 bases of the junction left unmatched. The CDR3 has 15 residues. CDR3 in DNA: TGTGCCAGCAGCGCGTTTGTGGCAGGGGGCGATGGCTACACCTTC. It is translated as CASSAFVAGGDGYTF.

V usage is TRBV19 and J usage is TRBJ2-2; the match to TRBD2 covers 8 bases. CDR3 length: 13 residues. Unmatched junction bases numbered 5, after V lost 9 bases and J lost 5 bases. Germline loops: CDR1 LNHDA, CDR2 SQIVND (reference sequence). CDR3 coding DNA: TGTGCCAGCGGACTAGCTGTGACCGGGGAGCTGTTTTTT. It is translated as CASGLAVTGELFF.

This clone was seen a handful of times. V usage is TRBV5-5 and J usage is TRBJ1-6; possible D gene TRBD1, 6 bases. V lost 2 bases to trimming and J lost 6 bases, with 9 bases between them. This CDR3 spans 14 amino acids. The germline CDR1 and CDR2 sequences are SGHKS and YYEKEE (reference sequence). CDR3 sequence: CASSFNRVNSPLHF. For the CDR3, the DNA is TGTGCCAGCAGCTTCAACAGGGTTAATTCACCCCTCCACTTT.

This chain connects TRBV7-9 to TRBJ2-3; D is undetermined. Trimming pared 0 bases from V and 1 base from J, leaving 8 bases between. The CDR3 runs to 15 residues. Germline V CDR1 and CDR2: SEHNR, FQNEAQ (reference sequence). CDR3 DNA: TGTGCCAGCAGCTTAGCGCCAGAAGGCACAGATACGCAGTATTTT. This encodes CASSLAPEGTDTQYF.

The rearrangement joins TRBV5-8 to TRBJ2-7; D gene ambiguous. V lost 3 bases, J lost 3 bases, and 16 bases lay in between. This CDR3 has 15 residues. The V gene's germline CDR1 is SGHTS and CDR2 YDEGEE. CDR3 nucleotide sequence: TGTGCCAGCAGCTCCCGTCTGGGTAACAGCTACGAGCAGTACTTC. Translating it yields CASSSRLGNSYEQYF.

This clone was seen a handful of times. J is TRBJ2-5 and V is TRBV7-2, with D maybe TRBD2 (6 bases). Per the germline V gene, CDR1 is SGHTA and CDR2 is FQGNSA. Trimming pared 2 bases from V and 13 bases from J, leaving 17 bases between. The CDR3 is 13 residues long. This chain's CDR3 is CASSLTPGLAPYF. The CDR3 nucleotides are TGTGCCAGCAGCTTAACCCCGGGACTTGCGCCGTACTTC.

This chain links TRBV5-6 with TRBJ2-2; tentatively, D is TRBD1 (6 bases). Germline lookup yields CDR1 SGHDT and CDR2 YYEEEE. This CDR3 is 15 amino acids long. Trimming took 3 bases from V and 6 from J, leaving 15 bases between them. CDR3 sequence reads: CASSWAIQGPGELFF. The CDR3 region has the DNA TGTGCCAGCAGCTGGGCCATACAGGGACCCGGGGAGCTGTTTTTT. The entire variable domain, with the rest obtained from reference TRBV5-6 and TRBJ2-2, is as follows: DAGVTQSPTHLIKTRGQQVTLRCSPKSGHDTVSWYQQALGQGPQFIFQYYEEEERQRGNFPDRFSGHQFPNYSSELNVNALLLGDSALYLCASSWAIQGPGELFFGEGSRLTVL.

V usage is TRBV29-1 and J usage is TRBJ1-2; tentative D call: TRBD1 (6 bases). Germline loops: CDR1 SQVTM, CDR2 ANQGSEA. The V end was cut by 6 bases, the J end by 0 bases, with 11 bases between. The CDR3 runs to 13 residues. The CDR3 loop reads CSVRDTSNYGYTF. DNA for the CDR3: TGCAGCGTGAGGGACACCTCTAACTATGGCTACACCTTC.

This clone was detected only once. The V and J genes are TRBV5-1 and TRBJ2-1; 8 bases are a match to TRBD1. The V gene end was trimmed by 0 bases and the J gene end by 4 bases; junction bases not matched to a gene: 6. The CDR3 runs 16 residues. CDR1 SGHRS and CDR2 YFSETQ come from the germline V gene. Here the CDR3 reads CASSLGGQDKYNEQFF. The CDR3 DNA follows: TGCGCCAGCAGCTTGGGGGGACAGGACAAATACAATGAGCAGTTCTTC.

The CDR3 nucleotides are TGCGCCAGCAGCCAAATAGCGGGAGGGGTCTACAATGAGCAGTTCTTC. Its protein product is CASSQIAGGVYNEQFF. The V call is TRBV4-3, the J call TRBJ2-1, with TRBD2 identical over 11 bases. Germline V gene lookup returns CDR1 LGHNA and CDR2 YSLEER. The CDR3 runs to 16 residues. The V and J ends lost 2 bases and 3 bases, in that order; junction bases with no gene match: 3.

This clone was observed a handful of times. Other DNA sequences in the same sample also yield this CDR3. The chain recombines TRBV30 with TRBJ1-5; D unresolved. The V gene's germline CDR1 is GTSNPN and CDR2 SVGIG (reference sequence). The CDR3 is 13 residues long. Trimming removed 3 bases at V and 0 bases at J, with 6 bases between. The CDR3 nucleotides read TGTGCCTGGAGCGGAGATAGCAATCAGCCCCAGCATTTT. This sequence encodes CAWSGDSNQPQHF.

A few counts support this clone. The same CDR3 arises from other DNA sequences in this sample as well. This sequence joins TRBV6-5 and TRBJ1-3; D remains ambiguous. The V and J ends lost 0 bases and 0 bases respectively, with 6 bases between them. Germline-derived CDR1 and CDR2 are MNHEY and SVGAGI. The CDR3 spans 15 residues. In DNA, the CDR3 is TGTGCCAGCAGTTACTCACCAGACTCTGGAAACACCATATATTTT. This encodes CASSYSPDSGNTIYF.

The chain is built from TRBV19 and TRBJ1-1; D is perhaps TRBD1 (5 bases). Per germline, CDR1 LNHDA and CDR2 SQIVND (reference sequence). The length of the CDR3 is 15 residues. Trimming left V 3 bases short and J 0 bases short, with 11 bases between. DNA of the CDR3: TGTGCCAGTAGTATGCGGCAGGGAATGAACACTGAAGCTTTCTTT. This codes for CASSMRQGMNTEAFF.

This clone has a handful of counts. The sample contains more than one DNA sequence encoding this CDR3. This sequence joins TRBV4-3 and TRBJ1-4, with TRBD1 identical over 10 bases. This CDR3 is 13 amino acids long. V was clipped by 4 bases and J by 7 bases; unmatched bases: 0. From germline, CDR1 is LGHNA and CDR2 YSLEER. The CDR3: CASSRDRGEKLFF. CDR3 DNA sequence: TGCGCCAGCAGCCGGGACAGGGGTGAAAAACTGTTTTTT.

The gene calls are TRBV5-1 and TRBJ2-1; D not certain. In germline, CDR1 is SGHRS, CDR2 YFSETQ. With 2 bases removed from V and 4 bases from J, the gap between germline ends came to 10 bases. CDR3 length: 14 amino acids. In nucleotides, the CDR3 is TGCGCCAGCAGCTTTAGCAACTCGTACAATGAGCAGTTCTTC. Translating it yields CASSFSNSYNEQFF.

V is TRBV19 and J is TRBJ1-3, with TRBD1 as a possible D gene (5 bases). The CDR3 is 13 residues long. Trimming shortened V by 8 bases and J by 0 bases, and 8 bases separated the two germline ends. Per germline, CDR1 LNHDA and CDR2 SQIVND (reference sequence). This chain's CDR3 is CASGAGSGNTIYF. CDR3 coding DNA: TGTGCCAGTGGGGCCGGCTCTGGAAACACCATATATTTT. Looking up the rest from reference TRBV19 and TRBJ1-3 gives the full variable domain: DGGITQSPKYLFRKEGQNVTLSCEQNLNHDAMYWYRQDPGQGLRLIYYSQIVNDFQKGDIAEGYSVSREKKESFPLTVTSAQKNPTAFYLCASGAGSGNTIYFGEGSWLTVV.

This clone was seen just once. The V call is TRBV7-9, the J call TRBJ2-1, with a tentative D call TRBD1 (5 bases). The V gene lost 1 base and the J gene lost 10 bases, with 14 bases spanning the gap. This CDR3 spans 14 amino acids. Per the germline V gene, CDR1 is SEHNR and CDR2 is FQNEAQ (reference sequence). CDR3: CASSLGSRVGEQFF. The CDR3 bases are TGTGCCAGCAGCTTAGGGTCCAGGGTCGGAGAGCAGTTCTTC.

The gene calls are TRBV29-1 and TRBJ2-2; TRBD1 aligns across 7 bases. The CDR3 is 15 amino acids. Germline CDR1 is SQVTM and CDR2 is ANQGSEA. Losses at the gene ends were 1 base for V and 4 bases for J; bases not matched to a gene: 6. The CDR3 DNA is TGCAGCGTTGAAGGGACAGGAGTTTCCACCGGGGAGCTGTTTTTT. This gives the protein CSVEGTGVSTGELFF.